This passage covers 2 T cell receptor beta chains from one sample sequenced in a study of control samples from healthy donors and cancer patients. This table comes from immunoSEQ multiplex PCR, and its TCRdb copy is limited to in-frame clones, with some not included. The sample shows 85,000 to 100,000 clones, approximately 93% of them seen only once. Material for sequencing was blood. The receptors derive from a man aged 18 to 29 in good health.

This clone was seen only once. The chain has TRBV5-4 and TRBJ2-7; TRBD2 agrees at 8 bases. The CDR3 consists of 13 residues. The ends lost 10 bases at V and 7 bases at J; junction bases unmatched: 13. Germline V gene sequence: CDR1 SGHNT, CDR2 YYREEE (reference sequence). CDR3 sequence (DNA): TGTGCCGGGACGCAAGGGACTAGTGGGGAGCAGTACTTC. As protein: CAGTQGTSGEQYF.

The genes are TRBV6-5 and TRBJ1-4; weak D call: TRBD1 (6 bases). This CDR3 is built from 14 residues. Germline V gene lookup returns CDR1 MNHEY and CDR2 SVGAGI. V was clipped by 6 bases and J by 8 bases, with 16 bases between them. The CDR3 loop reads CASSLGGASEKLFF. CDR3 sequence (DNA): TGTGCCAGCAGCCTTGGGGGCGCCTCCGAAAAACTGTTTTTT.